This entry concerns a single TCR beta chain. Libraries were prepared by immunoSEQ multiplex PCR; TCRdb keeps only in-frame clonotypes and omits some of them. The sample contains approximately 270,000 clones, around 86% of which appear only once. The record originates from a study of cytomegalovirus exposure and HLA in healthy donors. There are 15 residues in the CDR3. The trim removed 4 bases at V and 1 base at J, leaving 7 bases unmatched. CDR1 and CDR2 (germline): SGDLS, YYNGEE. The TCR comes from a woman aged 18-29 years in good health and CMV-seronegative. The genes are TRBV9 and TRBJ1-1; 7 bases align to TRBD1. Input material: PBMCs. The CDR3 DNA is TGTGCCAGCAGCCCCCCCCACAGGGGGAACACTGAAGCTTTCTTT. Translating gives CASSPPHRGNTEAFF.